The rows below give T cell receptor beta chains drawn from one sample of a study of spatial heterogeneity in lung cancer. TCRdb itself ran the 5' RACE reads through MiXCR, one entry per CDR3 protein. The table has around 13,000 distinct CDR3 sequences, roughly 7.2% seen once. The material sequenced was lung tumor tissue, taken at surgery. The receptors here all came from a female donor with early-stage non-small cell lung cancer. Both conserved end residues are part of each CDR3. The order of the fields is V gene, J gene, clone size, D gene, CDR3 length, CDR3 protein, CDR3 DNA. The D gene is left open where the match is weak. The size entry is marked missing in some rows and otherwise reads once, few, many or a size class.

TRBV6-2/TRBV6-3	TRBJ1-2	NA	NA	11	CAGSHTRGHTF	TGTGCCGGCAGTCATACGCGGGGCCACACCTTC
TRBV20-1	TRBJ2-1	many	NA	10	CSAKDREQFF	TGCAGTGCTAAGGACCGGGAGCAGTTCTTC
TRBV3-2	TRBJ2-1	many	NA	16	CASSQDWPGTPNEQFF	TGTGCCAGCAGCCAAGATTGGCCCGGTACCCCCAATGAGCAGTTCTTC
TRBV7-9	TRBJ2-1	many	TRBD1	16	CASSLALDVAGTGEFF	TGTGCCAGCAGCTTAGCGTTGGATGTGGCCGGGACAGGGGAGTTCTTC
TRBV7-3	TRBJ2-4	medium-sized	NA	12	CASSRPGDIQYF	TGTGCCAGCAGCCGACCGGGAGACATTCAGTACTTC
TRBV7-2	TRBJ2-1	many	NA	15	CASSQGDGRRNEQFF	TGTGCCAGCAGCCAAGGGGATGGGCGGAGGAATGAGCAGTTCTTC
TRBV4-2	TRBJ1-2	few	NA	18	CASSNDYGSRGDGYGYTF	TGTGCCAGCAGCAATGATTACGGGTCTCGGGGAGATGGCTATGGCTACACCTTC
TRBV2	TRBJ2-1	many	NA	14	CASSERVSGNEQFF	TGTGCCAGCAGTGAGAGGGTTTCCGGCAATGAGCAGTTCTTC
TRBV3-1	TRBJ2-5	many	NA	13	CASSQPGGETQYF	TGTGCCAGCAGCCAACCCGGTGGGGAGACCCAGTACTTC
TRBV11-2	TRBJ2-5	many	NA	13	CASSLAGAETQYF	TGTGCCAGCAGCTTAGCCGGGGCAGAGACCCAGTACTTC
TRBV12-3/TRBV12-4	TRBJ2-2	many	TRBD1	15	CASSYDRGSSGELFF	TGTGCCAGCAGTTATGACAGGGGTAGTTCCGGGGAGCTGTTTTTT
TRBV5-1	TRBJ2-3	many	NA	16	CASSLDAGQTGDTQYF	TGCGCCAGCAGCTTGGACGCGGGCCAGACGGGGGATACGCAGTATTTT
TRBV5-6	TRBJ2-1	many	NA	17	CASSLYVGAASYNEQFF	TGTGCCAGCAGCTTGTACGTGGGGGCGGCCTCCTACAATGAGCAGTTCTTC
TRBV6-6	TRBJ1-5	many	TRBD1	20	CASSYSFGQVGGYSNQPQHF	TGTGCCAGCAGTTACTCGTTTGGACAGGTGGGGGGCTATAGCAATCAGCCCCAGCATTTT
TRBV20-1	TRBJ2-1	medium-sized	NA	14	CSAGPDYVYNEQFF	TGCAGTGCAGGCCCGGACTACGTTTACAATGAGCAGTTCTTC
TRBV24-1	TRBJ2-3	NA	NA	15	CATSENPLGTDTQYF	TGTGCCACCAGTGAGAACCCACTCGGCACAGATACGCAGTATTTT
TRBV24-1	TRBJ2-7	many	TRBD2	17	CATIEMLAGGHRYEQYF	TGTGCCACCATCGAAATGCTAGCGGGAGGCCACCGCTACGAGCAGTACTTC
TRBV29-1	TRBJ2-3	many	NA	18	CSVARPTGRSDVRDTQYF	TGCAGCGTTGCGCGGCCAACGGGACGAAGTGACGTCAGGGATACGCAGTATTTT
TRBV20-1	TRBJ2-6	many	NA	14	CSAAPYSGANVLTF	TGCAGTGCCGCCCCCTACTCTGGGGCCAACGTCCTGACTTTC
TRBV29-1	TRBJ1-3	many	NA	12	CSVSATGNTIYF	TGCAGCGTTTCAGCTACTGGAAACACCATATATTTT
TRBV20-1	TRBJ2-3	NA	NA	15	CSARLSAGRADTQYF	TGCAGTGCTAGACTTTCAGCGGGCAGGGCAGATACGCAGTATTTT
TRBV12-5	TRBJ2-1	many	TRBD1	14	CASGTGTGSNEQFF	TGTGCTAGTGGTACCGGGACAGGGTCTAATGAGCAGTTCTTC
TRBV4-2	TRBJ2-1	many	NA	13	CASSQVRYNEQFF	TGTGCCAGCAGCCAAGTACGTTACAATGAGCAGTTCTTC